This T cell receptor (beta chain) originates from a study of human T cells and chemical hapten exposure (dated by TCRdb to the early 2020s). Looking at the study overall: For sensitization, 2% DPC in acetone was applied to a 2 cm by 2 cm area of upper inner arm skin. Blood was sampled from patients pre-sensitization (week 0) and at 2, 6 and about 24 weeks after DPC sensitization. Throughout the study period of 20 to 30 weeks, patients also received therapeutic DPC doses to the scalp every week. Patch testing was performed on the upper back with Finn chambers containing 0.01% DPC, and the patch tests were scored after 6 days according to International Contact Dermatitis Research Group standards. In alopecia patients, the study followed how the peripheral blood TCR repertoire changed in vivo over primary and secondary sensitization to diphenylcyclopropenone (DPC), a hapten. The libraries were sequenced as a pool, and the TCR yield per sample differed mostly because of small variations in library volumes within the pool. The patient cohort, mostly female, included alopecia areata with under or over 50% scalp involvement, alopecia totalis and alopecia universalis. For TCR sequencing, blood came from approximately 29 alopecia patients at anywhere from one to four time points (pre-sensitization, 2, 6 and 24 weeks).

The library was made by RACE. The data were produced on a NextSeq 500. Library preparation attached unique molecular identifiers to individual cDNA molecules for quantitative, reproducible TCR counting. From each blood RNA sample, both TCR alpha and TCR beta chains were sequenced. Per the authors' processing: A median of around 100,000 TCRs per sample was observed, with a range of about 20,000 to 750,000. V, J and CDR3 annotation of the TCR reads was carried out using the Decombinator software suite. Every sample was subsampled to the same number of TCRs (28,000) for the PS versus PT1 abundance plots. TCRs were defined as expanded if absent before sensitization and observed at least eight times at the 2-week time point. TCRdb applied fastp at Q25 and MiXCR to the public reads, then kept only in-frame beta chains. Every distinct CDR3 protein forms one entry, paired with its most common genes and DNA. These V and J calls are TCRdb output, not the study's own analysis. The sample table holds more than 85,000 distinct CDR3 sequences, of which 30% to 35% were seen once. The ten biggest clones cover approximately 3% of the sample.

The CDR3, cysteine through phenylalanine, is 17 amino acids long. Only CDR3 DNA remains: 51 bases, in frame from the first base. CDR1 and CDR2 are drawn from the germline V gene: MGHRA, YSYEKL. Relative to germline, V is missing 1 base and J is missing 2 bases, with 4 bases of the junction outside any gene match. The investigation overall reported the following: DPC sensitization did not change the number of TCRs with a frequency above 1 in 1000, and there was no evidence of changes in global repertoire structure. Repeated subsampling changed both the strength of the expansion versus patch-test correlation and the threshold at which the correlation became significant. The number of PT1 expanded TCRs positively correlated with patch test score, significant at thresholds 8, 16 and 32 but not 4. Alopecia, a presumed autoimmune disease, was present in all patients, so the immune response of the patients might differ from that of healthy individuals. Compared with pre-sensitization or healthy control sets, expanded TCRs formed significantly more large CDR3 similarity clusters, which is consistent with antigen-driven responses.

Remarks on this clonotype: Its antigen remains unidentified. No clone much larger than this one lies a single base away; base qualities are absent.

The time point label on this specimen signifies: patch test 3, about 24 weeks after DPC sensitization. Reading the label with the study, this specimen's treatment or condition is: therapeutic diphenylcyclopropenone sensitization with weekly scalp DPC. At each patch-test visit, blood was drawn before the patch test was applied. To be eligible, patients had to be aged 18 to 70, diagnosed with alopecia and judged suitable for DPC therapy, while pregnant patients were excluded. Unfractionated whole blood was collected in Tempus Blood RNA tubes, and total RNA was extracted from that blood. The sequence came from a man aged 40-49 years with alopecia areata. Some clones in this sample may be carry-over from other donors' samples. The sequencing used whole blood, collected in connection with sensitization to the hapten diphenylcyclopropenone (DPC). This sequence uses TRBV4-1 and TRBJ2-1, with 11 middle bases fitting TRBD2. The CDR3 reads CASSQALAGGPYNEQFF. The DNA sequence reads TGCGCCAGCAGCCAAGCCCTAGCGGGAGGCCCCTACAATGAGCAGTTCTTC.